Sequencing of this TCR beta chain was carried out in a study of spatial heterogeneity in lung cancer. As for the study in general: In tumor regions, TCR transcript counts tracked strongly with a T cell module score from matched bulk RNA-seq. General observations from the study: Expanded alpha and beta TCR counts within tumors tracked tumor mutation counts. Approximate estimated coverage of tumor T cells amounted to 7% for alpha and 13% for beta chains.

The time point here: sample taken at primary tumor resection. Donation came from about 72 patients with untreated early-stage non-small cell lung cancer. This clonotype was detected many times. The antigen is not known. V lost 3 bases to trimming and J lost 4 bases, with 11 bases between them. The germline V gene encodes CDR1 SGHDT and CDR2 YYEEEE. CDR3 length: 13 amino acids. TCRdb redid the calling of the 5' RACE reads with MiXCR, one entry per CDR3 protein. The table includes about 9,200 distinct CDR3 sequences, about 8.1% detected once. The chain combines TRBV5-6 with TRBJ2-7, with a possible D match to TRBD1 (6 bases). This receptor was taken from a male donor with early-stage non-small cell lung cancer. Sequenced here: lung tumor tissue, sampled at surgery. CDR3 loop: CASSYGTPYEQYF. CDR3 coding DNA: TGTGCCAGCAGCTACGGGACACCTTACGAGCAGTACTTC.